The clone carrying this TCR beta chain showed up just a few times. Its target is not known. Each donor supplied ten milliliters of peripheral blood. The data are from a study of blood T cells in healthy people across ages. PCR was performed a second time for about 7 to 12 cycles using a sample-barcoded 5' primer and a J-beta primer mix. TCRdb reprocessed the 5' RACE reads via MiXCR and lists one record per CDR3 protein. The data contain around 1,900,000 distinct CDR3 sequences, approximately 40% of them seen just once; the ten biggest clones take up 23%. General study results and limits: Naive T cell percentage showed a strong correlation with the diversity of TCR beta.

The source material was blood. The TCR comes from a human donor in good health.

The CDR3 loop is CASTGDRTSYEQYF. CDR3 nucleotide sequence: TGTGCCAGCACGGGGGACAGGACCTCCTACGAGCAGTACTTC. The chain employs TRBV28 and TRBJ2-7; 8 bases are a match to TRBD1. The CDR3 extends over 14 amino acids. Per the germline V gene, CDR1 is MDHEN and CDR2 is SYDVKM. V trimming: 7 bases; J trimming: 0 bases; junction bases outside the gene matches: 5.